This T cell receptor (beta chain) was retrieved from a study of shared clonotypes between healthy human individuals. It was into CD45RA+ naive and CD45RA-negative memory subsets that the CD4+ cells were split. Investigators spread the genomic DNA of each subset evenly over several immunoSEQ plates. The data were produced by immunoSEQ multiplex PCR, yet TCRdb's version contains in-frame clones alone and is incomplete. In the table there are more than 2,000,000 clones, over 90% of which are singletons. The CDR3 contains 11 residues. Deletions cut 8 bases from V and 6 bases from J, with 11 bases between. Germline values: CDR1 MDHEN, CDR2 SYDVKM. General study points: Incomplete sequencing of sorted subsets was indicated by rarefaction despite large depth.

Turning to this clone: Its target is unknown.

The sequence was obtained from a man aged 18 to 35 in good health. Some clones in this sample may be carry-over from other donors' samples. Sequences were obtained from naive CD4+ T cells from PBMCs. Stated subset: CD45RA+ positively selected. V and J are TRBV28 and TRBJ2-7; D may be TRBD1 (6 bases). CDR3 sequence: CASFAGVEQYF. The DNA for the CDR3 is TGTGCCAGCTTTGCAGGGGTCGAGCAGTACTTC.